The source of this T cell receptor (beta chain) is a study of graft-versus-host responses after intestinal transplantation. About the study: Isolated intestinal, liver-intestinal, or multivisceral transplants were what recipients had.

Generated by immunoSEQ multiplex PCR, the TCRdb table keeps only in-frame clones and is missing some. The sample has 100,000 or so clones; roughly 87% are singletons. V was pared by 7 bases and J by 3 bases, with 16 bases between. The CDR3 extends over 14 amino acids. The germline V gene encodes CDR1 SNHLY and CDR2 FYNNEI. In regard to this clone: Its specificity is not known.

This specimen consisted of unstimulated CD4+ T cells sorted from spleen or lymph node cells, obtained before transplant. The chain is built from TRBV2 and TRBJ2-7, with TRBD2 as a possible D gene (5 bases). The receptor was derived from a human donor who was the organ donor for an intestinal transplant. CDR3 DNA: TGTGCCAGCAAGGGAGAATTAAGTCTCTACGAGCAGTACTTC. Residues: CASKGELSLYEQYF.